The clone carrying this T cell receptor (beta chain) has a count of ten or more. Antigen unknown. V was clipped by 1 base and J by 6 bases; unmatched bases: 6. Germline CDR1 is LGHDT and CDR2 is YNNKEL (reference sequence). This CDR3 comprises 15 residues. This entry belongs to a study of T cells in Graves' hyperthyroidism and ophthalmopathy. Whole-study results and caveats: The majority of expanded thyroid clonotypes above 0.001 also appeared in blood.

Fresh peripheral blood, around 10 ml of it, supplied the PBMCs. The CDR3 regions of TCR beta were amplified from RNA transcripts. The TCR CDR3 first-round RT-PCR relied on the HTBI primer set. MiXCR, applied by TCRdb to the multiplex PCR reads, yields one record per CDR3 protein. The sample shows around 300,000 distinct CDR3 sequences, roughly a fifth of them seen only once. The TCR sequence derives from a man aged 50-60 years with Graves' ophthalmopathy. This chain connects TRBV3-1 to TRBJ1-5; 7 nucleotides match TRBD1. The sample comprised blood. The chain's CDR3 is CASSQGRGGRQPQHF. CDR3 coding DNA: TGTGCCAGCAGCCAAGGTAGAGGGGGCCGTCAGCCCCAGCATTTT.